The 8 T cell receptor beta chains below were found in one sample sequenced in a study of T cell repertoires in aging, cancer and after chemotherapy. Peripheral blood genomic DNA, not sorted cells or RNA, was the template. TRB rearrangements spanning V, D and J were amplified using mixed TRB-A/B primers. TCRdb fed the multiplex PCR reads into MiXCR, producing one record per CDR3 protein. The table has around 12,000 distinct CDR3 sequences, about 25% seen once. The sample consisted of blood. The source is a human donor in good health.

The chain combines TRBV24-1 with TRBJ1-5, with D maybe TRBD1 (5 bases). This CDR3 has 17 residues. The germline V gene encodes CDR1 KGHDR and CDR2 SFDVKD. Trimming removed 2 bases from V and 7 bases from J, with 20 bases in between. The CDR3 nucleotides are TGTGCCACCAGTGATTCCCGACAGAGGAGAAAGAACCAGCCCCAGCATTTT. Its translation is CATSDSRQRRKNQPQHF.

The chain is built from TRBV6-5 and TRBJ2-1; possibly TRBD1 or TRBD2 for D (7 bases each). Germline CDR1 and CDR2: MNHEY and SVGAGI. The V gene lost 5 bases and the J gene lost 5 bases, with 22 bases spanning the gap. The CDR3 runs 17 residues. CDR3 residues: CASSHGLWEGANNEQFF. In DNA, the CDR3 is TGTGCCAGCAGTCACGGCCTCTGGGAGGGGGCGAACAATGAGCAGTTCTTC.

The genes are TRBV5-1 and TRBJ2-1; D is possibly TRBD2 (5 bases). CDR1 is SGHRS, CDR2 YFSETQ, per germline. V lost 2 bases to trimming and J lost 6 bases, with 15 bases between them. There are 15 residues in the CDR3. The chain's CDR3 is CASSLGPGSINEQFF. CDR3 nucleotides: TGCGCCAGCAGCTTAGGTCCGGGGTCGATCAATGAGCAGTTCTTC.

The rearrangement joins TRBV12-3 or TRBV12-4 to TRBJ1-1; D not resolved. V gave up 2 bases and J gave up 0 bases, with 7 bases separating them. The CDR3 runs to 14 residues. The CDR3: CASSLKEMNTEAFF. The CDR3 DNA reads TGTGCCAGCAGTTTAAAAGAGATGAACACTGAAGCTTTCTTT.

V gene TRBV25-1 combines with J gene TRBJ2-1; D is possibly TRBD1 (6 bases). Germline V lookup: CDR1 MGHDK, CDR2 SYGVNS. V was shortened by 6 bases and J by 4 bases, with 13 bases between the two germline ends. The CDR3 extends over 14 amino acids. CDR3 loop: CASRETGSYNEQFF. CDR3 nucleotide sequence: TGTGCCAGCAGAGAGACAGGTTCTTACAATGAGCAGTTCTTC.

The CDR3 DNA sequence: TGTGCCAGCAGGTTGGGACAGGGGACCTCGTACTTCTATGGCTACACCTTC. Its translation: CASRLGQGTSYFYGYTF. The chain joins TRBV6-1 to TRBJ1-2; 10 bases line up with TRBD1. J lost 4 bases, V lost 6 bases, and 14 bases had no gene match. Per germline, CDR1 MNHNS and CDR2 SASEGT. This CDR3 is built from 17 residues.

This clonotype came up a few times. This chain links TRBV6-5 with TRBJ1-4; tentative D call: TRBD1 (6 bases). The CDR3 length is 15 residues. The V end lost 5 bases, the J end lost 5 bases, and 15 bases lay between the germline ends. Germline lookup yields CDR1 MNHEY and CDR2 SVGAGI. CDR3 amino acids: CASSGGHLVNEKLFF. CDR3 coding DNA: TGTGCCAGCAGTGGGGGACACTTGGTGAATGAAAAACTGTTTTTT.

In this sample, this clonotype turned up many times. The CDR3 DNA reads TGTGCCACCAGCAGAGGCTGGGACACAACCTACGAGCAGTACTTC. It translates to CATSRGWDTTYEQYF. This chain connects TRBV15 to TRBJ2-7; possibly TRBD1 for D (6 bases). The CDR3 loop spans 15 amino acids. Germline CDR1 reads LNHNV; CDR2 reads YYDKDF (reference sequence). V lost 1 base and J lost 2, with 12 bases in between.